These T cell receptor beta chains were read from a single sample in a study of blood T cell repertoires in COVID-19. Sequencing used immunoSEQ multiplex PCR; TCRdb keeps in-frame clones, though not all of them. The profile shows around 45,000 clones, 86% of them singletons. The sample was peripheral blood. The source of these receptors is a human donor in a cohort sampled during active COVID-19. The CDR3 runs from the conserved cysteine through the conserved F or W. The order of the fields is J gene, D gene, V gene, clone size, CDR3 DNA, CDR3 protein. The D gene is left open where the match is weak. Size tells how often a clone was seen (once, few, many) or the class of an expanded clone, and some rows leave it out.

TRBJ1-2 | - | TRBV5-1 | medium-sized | TGCGCCAGCAGGGGGCTCTATGGCTACACCTTC | CASRGLYGYTF
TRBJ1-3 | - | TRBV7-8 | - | TGTGCCAGCAGCGCGCATAAGCCTGGAAACACCATATATTTT | CASSAHKPGNTIYF
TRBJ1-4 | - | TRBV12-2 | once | TGTGCAAGTCGCTTAGAGGGACAGGGGAAAAAACTGTTTTTT | CASRLEGQGKKLFF
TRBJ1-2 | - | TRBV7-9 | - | TGTGCCAGCAGCCCTCCAATCCTGTTGCAAGTGGTGGCAGGCTACACCTTC | CASSPPILLQVVAGYTF
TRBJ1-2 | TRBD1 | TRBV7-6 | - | TGTGCCAGCAGCTTAGCGCCGACAGGGAATACCTATGGCTACACCTTC | CASSLAPTGNTYGYTF
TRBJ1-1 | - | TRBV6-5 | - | TGTGCCAGCAGTTATGGGGGGACTGAAGCTTTCTTT | CASSYGGTEAFF
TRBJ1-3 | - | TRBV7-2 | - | TGTGCCAGCAGCCGCAACAGGGCAACGGTTGGAAACACCATATATTTT | CASSRNRATVGNTIYF
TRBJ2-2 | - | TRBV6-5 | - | TGTGCCAGCAGTTATGGGGGGACGAACACCGGGGAGCTGTTTTTT | CASSYGGTNTGELFF
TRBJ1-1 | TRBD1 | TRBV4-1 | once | TGCGCCAGCAGCCATCGACAGGGAATCGACACTGAAGCTTTCTTT | CASSHRQGIDTEAFF
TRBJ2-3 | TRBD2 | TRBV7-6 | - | TGTGCCAGCAGCTTAAGCGGGGGGGTCGTAGATACGCAGTATTTT | CASSLSGGVVDTQYF
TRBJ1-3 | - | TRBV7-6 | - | TGTGCCAGCAGCTTAGTAGCGGGGTCAGGAAACACCATATATTTT | CASSLVAGSGNTIYF
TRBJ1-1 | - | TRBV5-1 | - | TGCGCCAGCAGCTTTGATCAGCCGGGAAGCACTGAAGCTTTCTTT | CASSFDQPGSTEAFF
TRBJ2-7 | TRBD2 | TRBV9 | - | TGTGCCAGCTCCGTACCCGGCGGGGGGAGTAAGCAGTACTTC | CASSVPGGGSKQYF
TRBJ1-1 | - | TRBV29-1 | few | TGCAGCGTTGGGGGGCGACTAAACACTGAAGCTTTCTTT | CSVGGRLNTEAFF
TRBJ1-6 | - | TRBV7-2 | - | TGTGCCAGCACCGACAGGAGGAATTCACCCCTCCACTTT | CASTDRRNSPLHF
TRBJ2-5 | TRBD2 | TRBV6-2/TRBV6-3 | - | TGTGCCAGCAGCCACGTTCGGGGGGATCTCGAAGAGACCCAGTACTTC | CASSHVRGDLEETQYF
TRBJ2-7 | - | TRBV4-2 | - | TGTGCCAGCAGCCAAGAAGGGAGACGGCCGAGCTCCTACGAGCAGTACTTC | CASSQEGRRPSSYEQYF
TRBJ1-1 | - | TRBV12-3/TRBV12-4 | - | TGTGCCAGCAGTTTTTGGACAGAAACCGAAGCTTTCTTT | CASSFWTETEAFF
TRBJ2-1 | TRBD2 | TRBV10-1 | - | TGCGCCAGCAGTGAGGTGGGGCTAGCGGGGTCAGACAATGAGCAGTTCTTC | CASSEVGLAGSDNEQFF
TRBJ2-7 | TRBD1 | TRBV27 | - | TGTGCCAGCAGTTATACAGGGGGCAACGTCGAGCAGTACTTC | CASSYTGGNVEQYF
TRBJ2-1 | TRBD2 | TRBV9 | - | TGTGCCAGCAGCCTTGGACTAGGATACAATGAGCAGTTCTTC | CASSLGLGYNEQFF
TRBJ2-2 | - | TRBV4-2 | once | TGTGCCAGCAGCCAAGATGGGGGCCGCGGCGGTAACACCGGGGAGCTGTTTTTT | CASSQDGGRGGNTGELFF
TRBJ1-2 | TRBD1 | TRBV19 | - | TGTGCCAGTAGTATGGGACAGGGCCGCTACACCTTC | CASSMGQGRYTF
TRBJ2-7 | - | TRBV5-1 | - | TGCGCCAGCAGCTTCGGGGGGCAAGGGAGCGAGCAGTACTTC | CASSFGGQGSEQYF
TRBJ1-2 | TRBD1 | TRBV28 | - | TGTGCCAGCAGTTTGGTCCGGGACAGGGCCTATGGCTACACCTTC | CASSLVRDRAYGYTF
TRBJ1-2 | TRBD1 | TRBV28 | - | TGTGCCAGCAACCCGACAGGGGTCCCTAACTATGGCTACACCTTC | CASNPTGVPNYGYTF
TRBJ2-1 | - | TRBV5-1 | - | TGCGCCAGCAGCTCAGACTACAATGAGCAGTTCTTC | CASSSDYNEQFF
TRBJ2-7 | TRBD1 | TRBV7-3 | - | TGTGCCAGCAGCTTAAGTAGGGACAGCTCCTACGAGCAGTACTTC | CASSLSRDSSYEQYF
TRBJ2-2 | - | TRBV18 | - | TGTGCCAGCTCACCCTCCACCGGGGAGCTGTTTTTT | CASSPSTGELFF
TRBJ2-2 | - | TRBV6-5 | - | TGTGCCAGCAAAATAGCCTTCGCGAACACCGGGGAGCTGTTTTTT | CASKIAFANTGELFF
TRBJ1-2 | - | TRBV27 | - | TGTGCCAGCAGTACCCGACAATCCTACGGCTACACCTTC | CASSTRQSYGYTF
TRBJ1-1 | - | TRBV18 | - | TGTGCCAGCTCACCCCTCGAAGGGGCCCATGGTAATGAAGCTTTCTTT | CASSPLEGAHGNEAFF
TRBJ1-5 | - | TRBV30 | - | TGTGCCTGGAGTGACGCGGGGGCAGAGCCCCAGCATTTT | CAWSDAGAEPQHF
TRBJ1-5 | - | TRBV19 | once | TGTGCCAGTAGTATATTCATCCAGGGGAAATATAGCAATCAGCCCCAGCATTTT | CASSIFIQGKYSNQPQHF
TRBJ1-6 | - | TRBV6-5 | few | TGTGCCAGCAGCGACCGACAGGTTTATAATTCACCCCTCCACTTT | CASSDRQVYNSPLHF
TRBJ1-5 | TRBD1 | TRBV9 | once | TGTGCCAGCAGCGCGGGGGACAGGGGGCTGGGGGACCAGCCCCAGCATTTT | CASSAGDRGLGDQPQHF
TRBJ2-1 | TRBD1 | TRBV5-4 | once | TGTGCCAGCAGCCCGGACAGGCTCTCCTACAATGAGCAGTTCTTC | CASSPDRLSYNEQFF